These 20 T cell receptor beta chains originate from one sample sequenced in a study of identical twins. TCRdb reanalysed the 5' RACE reads using MiXCR and keeps one entry per CDR3 protein. The profile shows 400,000 to 600,000 distinct CDR3 sequences, about a fifth of them singletons. The sample also formed part of further work on yellow fever vaccine responses in identical twins.

The material sequenced was CD4+ T cells sorted from blood. These receptors all come from a woman aged 18 to 35 in good health.

The sample holds a few counts of this clonotype. V usage is TRBV11-2 and J usage is TRBJ2-1, with D uncertain. The V gene's germline CDR1 is SGHAT and CDR2 FQNNGV. Trimming cost V 5 bases and J 8 bases, with 10 bases left between them. This CDR3 has 12 amino acids. DNA of the CDR3: TGTGCCAGCAGCCCCACCACCCATGAGCAGTTCTTC. Residues: CASSPTTHEQFF.

This clonotype was picked up a small number of times. The chain uses TRBV7-9 and TRBJ1-3; 10 bases map to TRBD1. V lost 3 bases, J lost 1 base, and 3 bases stayed unmatched. From germline, CDR1 is SEHNR and CDR2 FQNEAQ (reference sequence). The CDR3 consists of 16 residues. CDR3 loop: CASSLDRGVSGNTIYF. The CDR3 DNA follows: TGTGCCAGCAGCTTGGACAGGGGGGTTTCTGGAAACACCATATATTTT. The variable domain in full, with the rest retrieved from reference TRBV7-9 and TRBJ1-3, is DTGVSQNPRHKITKRGQNVTFRCDPISEHNRLYWYRQTLGQGPEFLTYFQNEAQLEKSRLLSDRFSAERPKGSFSTLEIQRTEQGDSAMYLCASSLDRGVSGNTIYFGEGSWLTVV.

This clonotype was seen once. The chain recombines TRBV2 with TRBJ2-5; a weak D match, TRBD2 (5 bases). CDR1 is SNHLY and CDR2 is FYNNEI in the germline V gene. This CDR3 has 15 residues. V gave up 7 bases and J gave up 1 base, with 16 bases separating them. Written as DNA, the CDR3 is TGTGCCAGCATCGGATACATGAGGGCCCAAGAGACCCAGTACTTC. This codes for CASIGYMRAQETQYF.

The J gene is TRBJ2-3, the V gene TRBV7-9, with D possibly being TRBD1 (5 bases). The CDR3 is 15 amino acids. The germline V and J ends were trimmed by 5 bases and 2 bases, with 14 bases remaining between them. Looked up from germline, CDR1 is SEHNR and CDR2 is FQNEAQ (reference sequence). CDR3 in DNA: TGTGCCAGCAGCCCACTCCGACAGACCACAGATACGCAGTATTTT. Residues: CASSPLRQTTDTQYF.

The table lists this clonotype with many counts. The chain employs TRBV6-1 and TRBJ2-2; 7 bases match TRBD2. Germline V gives CDR1 MNHNS, CDR2 SASEGT. V shed 6 bases, J shed 2 bases, and the junction held 3 bases outside the gene matches. This CDR3 comprises 14 residues. CDR3 region: CASREGLNTGELFF. The CDR3 DNA reads TGTGCCAGCAGGGAGGGACTAAACACCGGGGAGCTGTTTTTT.

This clonotype was seen more than once but under ten times. The V gene is TRBV15, the J gene TRBJ2-2; D ambiguous. The V end was cut by 1 base, the J end by 0 bases, with 3 bases between. The CDR3 has 14 amino acids. CDR1 is LNHNV and CDR2 is YYDKDF in the germline V gene (reference sequence). The CDR3, as DNA: TGTGCCACCAGCAGAGTCCCGAACACCGGGGAGCTGTTTTTT. It codes for CATSRVPNTGELFF.

The chain employs TRBV3-1 and TRBJ2-1, with 10 positions matching TRBD2. V gave up 6 bases and J gave up 3 bases; unmatched junction bases: 5. This CDR3 region has 15 residues. Germline-derived CDR1 and CDR2 are LGHDT and YNNKEL (reference sequence). The CDR3 DNA reads TGTGCCAGCAGGCCTAGCGGGAGAAACTACAATGAGCAGTTCTTC. The encoded protein is CASRPSGRNYNEQFF.

This rearrangement joins TRBV11-3 to TRBJ2-1; TRBD2 matches at 7 bases. The CDR3 spans 15 residues. The germline V gene encodes CDR1 SGHNT and CDR2 YENEEA. V dropped 5 bases and J dropped 7; count of bases not matched to a gene: 11. This CDR3 reads CASSMSSGVGNEQFF. DNA of the CDR3: TGTGCCAGCAGCATGTCCAGCGGGGTTGGTAATGAGCAGTTCTTC.

The rearrangement links TRBV2 to TRBJ2-7, with D possibly matching TRBD1 (6 bases). CDR3 size: 15 residues. Germline V gene lookup returns CDR1 SNHLY and CDR2 FYNNEI. V dropped 3 bases and J dropped 2 bases, with 14 bases sitting between them. CDR3 coding DNA: TGTGCCAGCAGTGAGGCCAGGGGTCCGACCTACGAGCAGTACTTC. Amino acid sequence: CASSEARGPTYEQYF.

The sample holds many counts of this clonotype. The chain joins TRBV12-3 or TRBV12-4 to TRBJ2-1, with D perhaps TRBD1 (5 bases). The CDR3 runs to 16 residues. V lost 3 bases and J 7 bases, leaving 19 bases between the germline ends. CDR3 bases: TGTGCCAGCAGTTTCCCCTTCTCAAAAGGGGTTAATGAGCAGTTCTTC. Protein: CASSFPFSKGVNEQFF.

This clonotype was detected a few times. This rearrangement joins TRBV15 to TRBJ2-3; TRBD1 aligns across 7 bases. Losses at the gene ends were 5 bases for V and 2 bases for J; bases not matched to a gene: 4. Germline lookup yields CDR1 LNHNV and CDR2 YYDKDF (reference sequence). The CDR3 is made up of 14 amino acids. This CDR3 reads CATSRGQTTDTQYF. The CDR3 DNA follows: TGTGCCACCAGCCGGGGACAGACCACAGATACGCAGTATTTT.

This clonotype was counted once. CDR3 in DNA: TGCAGTGCCCCCCGGAGGGTTTCGTACAATGAGCAGTTCTTC. It specifies CSAPRRVSYNEQFF. The chain links TRBV20-1 to TRBJ2-1, with D possibly matching TRBD2 (6 bases). Trimming stripped 6 bases from V and 4 bases from J, with 16 bases between. The CDR3 is made up of 14 amino acids. Germline V CDR1 and CDR2: DFQATT, SNEGSKA (reference sequence).

The rearrangement links TRBV10-3 to TRBJ2-3, with TRBD1 identical over 8 bases. The V and J ends lost 8 bases and 1 base, in that order; junction bases with no gene match: 8. CDR3 length: 15 amino acids. CDR1 is ENHRY and CDR2 is SYGVKD in the germline V gene. The CDR3, as DNA: TGTGCCATCGGACTCGGACAGGGTGGCACAGATACGCAGTATTTT. Translation gives CAIGLGQGGTDTQYF.

In its sample, this clonotype was seen a few times. V usage is TRBV7-8 and J usage is TRBJ2-1; 9 positions match TRBD2. The CDR3 consists of 16 residues. Germline V CDR1 and CDR2: SGHVS, FQNEAQ. Trimming at V came to 5 bases and at J to 6 bases, leaving 11 bases not matched to a gene. The CDR3 region is CASSLSTAGGANEQFF. DNA for the CDR3: TGTGCCAGCAGCCTTTCGACGGCGGGAGGGGCCAATGAGCAGTTCTTC. The complete variable domain, with remaining parts taken from reference TRBV7-8 and TRBJ2-1, reads GAGVSQSPRYKVAKRGQDVALRCDPISGHVSLFWYQQALGQGPEFLTYFQNEAQLDKSGLPSDRFFAERPEGSVSTLKIQRTQQEDSAVYLCASSLSTAGGANEQFFGPGTRLTVL.

This chain connects TRBV3-1 to TRBJ2-3; no reliable D call. Germline-derived CDR1 and CDR2 are LGHDT and YNNKEL (reference sequence). CDR3 length: 16 residues. V was pared by 0 bases and J by 3 bases, with 13 bases between. The CDR3 DNA is TGTGCCAGCAGCCAAGATTCCCTCATCGGGACAGATACGCAGTATTTT. This sequence encodes CASSQDSLIGTDTQYF.

CDR3 in DNA: TGTGCCAGCTCGAGCACAGGGAATGAGCAGTTCTTC. It encodes CASSSTGNEQFF. The chain recombines TRBV2 with TRBJ2-1; the D gene is possibly TRBD1 (6 bases). Trimming left V 8 bases short and J 7 bases short, with 12 bases between. CDR3 length equals 12 residues. Looked up from germline, CDR1 is SNHLY and CDR2 is FYNNEI.

Remarks on this clonotype: The germline gene is not matched at one end of the junction; a read error may be the cause. This chain uses TRBV20-1 with TRBJ2-3; D is unresolved. The CDR3 has 12 amino acids. CDR1 is DFQATT, CDR2 SNEGSKA, per germline (reference sequence). CDR3 coding DNA: TGCAGTGCTAGATTTAGCACAGATACGCAGTTTTTT. This gives the protein CSARFSTDTQFF.

CDR3 DNA: TGTGCCAGCAGTATAAACGGGGAAGAGCAGTTCTTC. Translating it yields CASSINGEEQFF. The chain joins TRBV7-3 to TRBJ2-1, with D maybe TRBD2 (5 bases). V dropped 6 bases and J dropped 10 bases, with 13 bases sitting between them. This CDR3 has 12 amino acids. Per the germline V gene, CDR1 is SGHTA and CDR2 is FQGTGA. Full variable domain (remainder filled in from reference TRBV7-3 and TRBJ2-1): GAGVSQTPSNKVTEKGKYVELRCDPISGHTALYWYRQSLGQGPEFLIYFQGTGAADDSGLPNDRFFAVRPEGSVSTLKIQRTERGDSAVYLCASSINGEEQFFGPGTRLTVL.

V usage is TRBV11-1 and J usage is TRBJ2-6; D gene unclear. From germline, CDR1 is SGHAT and CDR2 FQDESV (reference sequence). The CDR3 totals 18 residues. Trimming shortened V by 7 bases and J by 0 bases, and 19 bases separated the two germline ends. CDR3 nucleotide sequence: TGTGCCAGCACCACCAGGCCCAAGAGGAGCTCTGGGGCCAACGTCCTGACTTTC. Its translation is CASTTRPKRSSGANVLTF.

A few counts support this clonotype. The chain has TRBV12-3 or TRBV12-4 and TRBJ1-4; D is unresolved. The CDR3 runs to 16 residues. V was shortened by 1 base and J by 0 bases, with 9 bases between the two germline ends. Here the CDR3 reads CASSLGWGATNEKLFF. CDR3 DNA sequence: TGTGCCAGCAGTTTAGGGTGGGGTGCAACTAATGAAAAACTGTTTTTT.